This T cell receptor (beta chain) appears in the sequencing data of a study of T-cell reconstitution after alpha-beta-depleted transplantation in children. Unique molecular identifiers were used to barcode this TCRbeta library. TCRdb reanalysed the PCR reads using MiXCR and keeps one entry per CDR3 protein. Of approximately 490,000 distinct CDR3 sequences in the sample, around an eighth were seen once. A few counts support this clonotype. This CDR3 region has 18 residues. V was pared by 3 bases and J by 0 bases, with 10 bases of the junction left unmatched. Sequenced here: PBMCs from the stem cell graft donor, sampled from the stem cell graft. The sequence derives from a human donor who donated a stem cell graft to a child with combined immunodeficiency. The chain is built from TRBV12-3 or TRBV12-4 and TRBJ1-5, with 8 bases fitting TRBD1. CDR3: CASSFSWTGRYSNQPQHF. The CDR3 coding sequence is TGTGCCAGCAGTTTTAGCTGGACAGGGAGGTATAGCAATCAGCCCCAGCATTTT.